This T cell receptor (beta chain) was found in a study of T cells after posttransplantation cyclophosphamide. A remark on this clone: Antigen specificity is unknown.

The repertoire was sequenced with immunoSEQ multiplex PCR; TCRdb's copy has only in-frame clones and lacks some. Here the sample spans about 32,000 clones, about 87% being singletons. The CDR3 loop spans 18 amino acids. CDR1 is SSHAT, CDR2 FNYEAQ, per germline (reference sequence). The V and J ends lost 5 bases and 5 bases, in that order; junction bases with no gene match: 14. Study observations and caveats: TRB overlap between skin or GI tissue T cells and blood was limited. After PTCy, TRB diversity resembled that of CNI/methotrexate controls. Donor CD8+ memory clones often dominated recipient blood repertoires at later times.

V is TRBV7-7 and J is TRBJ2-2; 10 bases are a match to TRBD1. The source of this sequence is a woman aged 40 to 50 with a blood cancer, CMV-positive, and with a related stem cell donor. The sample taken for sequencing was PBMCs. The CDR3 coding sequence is TGTGCCAGCAGCCCCTTCTTCCGGGACAGGGGCACAACCGGGGAGCTGTTTTTT. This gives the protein CASSPFFRDRGTTGELFF. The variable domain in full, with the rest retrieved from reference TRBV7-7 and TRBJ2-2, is GAGVSQSPRYKVTKRGQDVTLRCDPISSHATLYWYQQALGQGPEFLTYFNYEAQPDKSGLPSDRFSAERPEGSISTLTIQRTEQRDSAMYRCASSPFFRDRGTTGELFFGEGSRLTVL.